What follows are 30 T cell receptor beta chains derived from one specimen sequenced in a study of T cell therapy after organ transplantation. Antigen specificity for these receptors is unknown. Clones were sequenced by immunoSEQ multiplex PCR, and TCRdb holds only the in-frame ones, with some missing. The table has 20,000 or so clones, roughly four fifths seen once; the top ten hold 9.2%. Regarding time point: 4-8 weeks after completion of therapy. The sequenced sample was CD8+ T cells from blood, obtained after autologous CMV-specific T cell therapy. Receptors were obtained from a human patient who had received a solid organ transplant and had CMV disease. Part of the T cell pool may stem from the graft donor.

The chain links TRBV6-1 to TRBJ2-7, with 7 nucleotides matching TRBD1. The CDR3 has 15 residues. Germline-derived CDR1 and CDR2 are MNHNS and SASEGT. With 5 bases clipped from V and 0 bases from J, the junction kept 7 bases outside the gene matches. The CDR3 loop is CASSPLGDSSYEQYF. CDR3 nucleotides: TGTGCCAGCAGTCCCCTAGGGGACAGCTCCTACGAGCAGTACTTC.

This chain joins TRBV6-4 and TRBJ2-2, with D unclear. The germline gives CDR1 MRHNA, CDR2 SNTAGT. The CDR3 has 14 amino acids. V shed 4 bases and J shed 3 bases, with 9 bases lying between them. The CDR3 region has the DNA TGTGCCAGCAGTGGTAGGGCAGACACCGGGGAGCTGTTTTTT. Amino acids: CASSGRADTGELFF.

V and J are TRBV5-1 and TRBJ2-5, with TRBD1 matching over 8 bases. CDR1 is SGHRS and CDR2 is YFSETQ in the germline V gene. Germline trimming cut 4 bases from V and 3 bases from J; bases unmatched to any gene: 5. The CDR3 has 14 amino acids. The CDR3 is CASSGPGQEETQYF. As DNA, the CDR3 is TGCGCCAGCAGCGGCCCGGGACAGGAAGAGACCCAGTACTTC.

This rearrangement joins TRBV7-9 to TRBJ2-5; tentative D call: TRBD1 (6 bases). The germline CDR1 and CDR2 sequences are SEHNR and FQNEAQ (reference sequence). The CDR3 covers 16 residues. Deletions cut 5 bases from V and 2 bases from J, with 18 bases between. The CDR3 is CASSTQTGTRQETQYF. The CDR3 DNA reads TGTGCCAGCAGCACCCAGACAGGCACGAGGCAAGAGACCCAGTACTTC.

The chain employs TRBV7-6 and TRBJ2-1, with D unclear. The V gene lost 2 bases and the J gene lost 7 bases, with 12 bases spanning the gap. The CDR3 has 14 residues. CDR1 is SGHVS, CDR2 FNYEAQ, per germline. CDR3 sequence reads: CASSLTPSWNEQFF. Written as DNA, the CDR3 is TGTGCCAGCAGCTTAACCCCATCCTGGAATGAGCAGTTCTTC. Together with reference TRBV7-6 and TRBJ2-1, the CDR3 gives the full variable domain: GAGVSQSPRYKVTKRGQDVALRCDPISGHVSLYWYRQALGQGPEFLTYFNYEAQQDKSGLPNDRFSAERPEGSISTLTIQRTEQRDSAMYRCASSLTPSWNEQFFGPGTRLTVL.

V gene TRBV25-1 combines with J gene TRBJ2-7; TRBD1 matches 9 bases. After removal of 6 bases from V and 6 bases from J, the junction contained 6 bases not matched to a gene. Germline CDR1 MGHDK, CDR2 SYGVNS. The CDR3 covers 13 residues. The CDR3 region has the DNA TGTGCCAGCAGGGAGGGACAGGGAGGCGAGCAGTACTTC. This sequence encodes CASREGQGGEQYF.

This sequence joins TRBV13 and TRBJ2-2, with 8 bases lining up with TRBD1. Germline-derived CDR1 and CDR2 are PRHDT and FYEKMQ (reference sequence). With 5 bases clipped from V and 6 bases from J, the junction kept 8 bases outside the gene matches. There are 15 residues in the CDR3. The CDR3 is CASSKTGDLAGELFF. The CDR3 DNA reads TGTGCCAGCAGCAAGACAGGGGATTTGGCCGGGGAGCTGTTTTTT. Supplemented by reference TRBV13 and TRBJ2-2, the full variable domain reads AAGVIQSPRHLIKEKRETATLKCYPIPRHDTVYWYQQGPGQDPQFLISFYEKMQSDKGSIPDRFSAQQFSDYHSELNMSSLELGDSALYFCASSKTGDLAGELFFGEGSRLTVL.

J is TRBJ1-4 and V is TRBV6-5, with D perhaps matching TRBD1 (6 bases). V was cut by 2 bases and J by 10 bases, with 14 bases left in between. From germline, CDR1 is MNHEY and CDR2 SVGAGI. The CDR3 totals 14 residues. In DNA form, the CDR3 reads TGTGCCAGCAGTTACCGGGAGATAGGGGGAAAACTGTTTTTT. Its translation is CASSYREIGGKLFF.

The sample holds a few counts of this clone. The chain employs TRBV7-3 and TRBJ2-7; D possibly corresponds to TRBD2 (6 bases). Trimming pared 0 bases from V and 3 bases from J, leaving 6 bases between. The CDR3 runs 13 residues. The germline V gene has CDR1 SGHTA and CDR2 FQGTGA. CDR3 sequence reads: CASSLTGGYEQYF. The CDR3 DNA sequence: TGTGCCAGCAGCTTAACGGGGGGCTACGAGCAGTACTTC. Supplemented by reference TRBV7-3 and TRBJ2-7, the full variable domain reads GAGVSQTPSNKVTEKGKYVELRCDPISGHTALYWYRQSLGQGPEFLIYFQGTGAADDSGLPNDRFFAVRPEGSVSTLKIQRTERGDSAVYLCASSLTGGYEQYFGPGTRLTVT.

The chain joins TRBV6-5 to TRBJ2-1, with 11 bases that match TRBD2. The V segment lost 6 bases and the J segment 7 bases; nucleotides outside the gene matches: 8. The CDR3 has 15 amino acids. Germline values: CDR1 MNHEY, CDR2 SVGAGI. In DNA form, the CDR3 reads TGTGCCAGCAGAATAACTAGCGGGAGAGGGAATGAGCAGTTCTTC. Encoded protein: CASRITSGRGNEQFF.

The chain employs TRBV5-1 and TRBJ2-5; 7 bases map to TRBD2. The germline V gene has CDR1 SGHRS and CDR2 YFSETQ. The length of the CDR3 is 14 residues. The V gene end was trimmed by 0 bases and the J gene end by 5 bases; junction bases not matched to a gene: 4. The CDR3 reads CASSLDGLEETQYF. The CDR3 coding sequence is TGCGCCAGCAGCTTGGATGGACTAGAGGAGACCCAGTACTTC.

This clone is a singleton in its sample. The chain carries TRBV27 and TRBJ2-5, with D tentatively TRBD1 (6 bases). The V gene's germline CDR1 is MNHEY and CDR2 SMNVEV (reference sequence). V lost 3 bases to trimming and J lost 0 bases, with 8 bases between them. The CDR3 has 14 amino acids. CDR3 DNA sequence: TGTGCCAGCAGTTTGACAGGTGACCAAGAGACCCAGTACTTC. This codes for CASSLTGDQETQYF.

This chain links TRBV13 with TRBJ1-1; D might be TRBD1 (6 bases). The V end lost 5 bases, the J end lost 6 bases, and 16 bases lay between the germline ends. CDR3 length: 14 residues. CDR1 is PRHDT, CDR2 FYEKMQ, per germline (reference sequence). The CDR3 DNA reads TGTGCCAGCAGCGAGCTTGGACAGACTCCTGAAGCTTTCTTT. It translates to CASSELGQTPEAFF.

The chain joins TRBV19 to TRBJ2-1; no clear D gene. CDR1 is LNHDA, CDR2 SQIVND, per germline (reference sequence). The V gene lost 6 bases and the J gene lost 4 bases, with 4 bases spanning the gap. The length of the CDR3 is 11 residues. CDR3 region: CASREYNEQFF. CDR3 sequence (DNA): TGTGCCAGTAGGGAGTACAATGAGCAGTTCTTC.

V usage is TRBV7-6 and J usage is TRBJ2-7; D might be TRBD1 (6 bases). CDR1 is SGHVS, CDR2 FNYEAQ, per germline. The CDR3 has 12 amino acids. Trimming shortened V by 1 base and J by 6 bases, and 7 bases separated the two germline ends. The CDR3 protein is CASSLGGREQYF. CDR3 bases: TGTGCCAGCAGCTTAGGGGGGCGCGAGCAGTACTTC. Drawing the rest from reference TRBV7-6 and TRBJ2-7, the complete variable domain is GAGVSQSPRYKVTKRGQDVALRCDPISGHVSLYWYRQALGQGPEFLTYFNYEAQQDKSGLPNDRFSAERPEGSISTLTIQRTEQRDSAMYRCASSLGGREQYFGPGTRLTVT.

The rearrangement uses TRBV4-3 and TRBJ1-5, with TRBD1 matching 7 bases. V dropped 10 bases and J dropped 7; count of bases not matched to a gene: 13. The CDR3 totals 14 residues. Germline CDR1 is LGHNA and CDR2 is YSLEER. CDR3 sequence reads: CATTTTHRGQPQHF. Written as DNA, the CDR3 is TGCGCCACCACTACGACTCACAGGGGCCAGCCCCAGCATTTT.

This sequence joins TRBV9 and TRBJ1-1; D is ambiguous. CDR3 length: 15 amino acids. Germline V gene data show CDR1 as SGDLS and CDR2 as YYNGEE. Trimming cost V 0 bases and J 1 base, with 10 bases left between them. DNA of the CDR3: TGTGCCAGCAGCGTAGACCCGGGTAAGAACACTGAAGCTTTCTTT. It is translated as CASSVDPGKNTEAFF.

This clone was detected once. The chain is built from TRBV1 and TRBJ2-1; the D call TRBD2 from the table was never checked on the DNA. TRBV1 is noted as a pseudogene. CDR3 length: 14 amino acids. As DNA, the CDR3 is TGCACCAGCACCCACCGGACTAGCTGCAATGAGCAGTTCTTC. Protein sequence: CTSTHRTSCNEQFF.

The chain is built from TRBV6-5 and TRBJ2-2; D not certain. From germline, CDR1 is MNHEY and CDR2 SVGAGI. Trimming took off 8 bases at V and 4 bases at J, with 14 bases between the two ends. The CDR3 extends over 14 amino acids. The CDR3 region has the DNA TGTGCCAGCGGCTTCGGAGTTACCACCGGGGAGCTGTTTTTT. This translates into CASGFGVTTGELFF.

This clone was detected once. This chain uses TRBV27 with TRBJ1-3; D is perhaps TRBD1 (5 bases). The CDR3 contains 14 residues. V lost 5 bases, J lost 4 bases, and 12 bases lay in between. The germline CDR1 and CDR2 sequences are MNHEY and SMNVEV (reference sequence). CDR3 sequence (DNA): TGTGCCAGCAGTCCACAGGCGTGGGGAAACACCATATATTTT. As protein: CASSPQAWGNTIYF.

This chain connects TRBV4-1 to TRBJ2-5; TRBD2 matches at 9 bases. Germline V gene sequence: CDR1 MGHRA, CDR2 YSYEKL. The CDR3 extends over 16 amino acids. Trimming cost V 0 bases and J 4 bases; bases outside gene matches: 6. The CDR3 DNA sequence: TGCGCCAGCAGCCAAGAGTCCAGCGGGAGGACAGAGACCCAGTACTTC. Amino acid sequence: CASSQESSGRTETQYF.

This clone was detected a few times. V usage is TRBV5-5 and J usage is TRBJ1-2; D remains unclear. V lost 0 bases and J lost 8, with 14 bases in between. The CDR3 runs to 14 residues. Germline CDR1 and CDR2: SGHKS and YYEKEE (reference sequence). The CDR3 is CASSLEDVPWGYTF. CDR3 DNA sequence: TGTGCCAGCAGCTTGGAGGACGTCCCGTGGGGCTACACCTTC. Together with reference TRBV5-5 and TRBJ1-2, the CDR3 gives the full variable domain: DAGVTQSPTHLIKTRGQQVTLRCSPISGHKSVSWYQQVLGQGPQFIFQYYEKEERGRGNFPDRFSARQFPNYSSELNVNALLLGDSALYLCASSLEDVPWGYTFGSGTRLTVV.

The CDR3 DNA is TGTGCCAGCAGCTTAGGGACTAGCGGGAGACTCCAAGAGACCCAGTACTTC. It yields the protein CASSLGTSGRLQETQYF. This chain uses TRBV11-2 with TRBJ2-5, with 13 bases identical to TRBD2. Germline assignment: CDR1 SGHAT and CDR2 FQNNGV. Trimming removed 1 base from V and 1 base from J; junction bases left unmatched: 3. This CDR3 has 17 residues.

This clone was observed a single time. The CDR3 protein is CATSRQSGRAPDTEAFF. The CDR3 bases are TGTGCCACCAGCAGACAGAGTGGTAGGGCTCCGGACACTGAAGCTTTCTTT. The rearrangement links TRBV15 to TRBJ1-1; D gene uncertain. This CDR3 is built from 17 residues. V gave up 2 bases and J gave up 3 bases, with 19 bases separating them. Germline assignment: CDR1 LNHNV and CDR2 YYDKDF (reference sequence).

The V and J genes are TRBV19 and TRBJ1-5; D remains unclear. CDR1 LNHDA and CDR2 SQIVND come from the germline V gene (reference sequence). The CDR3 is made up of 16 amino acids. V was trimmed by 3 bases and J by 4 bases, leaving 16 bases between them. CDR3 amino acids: CASSMALRPTNQPQHF. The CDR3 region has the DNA TGTGCCAGTAGTATGGCCCTTAGACCGACTAATCAGCCCCAGCATTTT.

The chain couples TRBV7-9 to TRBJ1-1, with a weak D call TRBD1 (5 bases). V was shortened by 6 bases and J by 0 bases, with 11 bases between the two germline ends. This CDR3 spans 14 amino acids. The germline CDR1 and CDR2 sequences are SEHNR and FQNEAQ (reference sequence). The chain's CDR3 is CASSPGGLNTEAFF. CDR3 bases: TGTGCCAGCAGTCCGGGGGGGTTGAACACTGAAGCTTTCTTT.

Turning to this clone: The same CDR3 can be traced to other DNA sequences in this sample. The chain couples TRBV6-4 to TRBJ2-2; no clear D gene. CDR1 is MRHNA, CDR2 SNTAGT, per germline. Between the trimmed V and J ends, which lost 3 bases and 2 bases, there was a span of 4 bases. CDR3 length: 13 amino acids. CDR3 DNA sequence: TGTGCCAGCAGTGAAGGTAACACCGGGGAGCTGTTTTTT. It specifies CASSEGNTGELFF.

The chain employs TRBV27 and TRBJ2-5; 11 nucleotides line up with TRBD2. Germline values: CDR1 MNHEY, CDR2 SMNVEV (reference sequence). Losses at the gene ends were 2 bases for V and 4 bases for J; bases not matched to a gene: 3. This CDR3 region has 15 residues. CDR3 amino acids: CASSLGLAGGETQYF. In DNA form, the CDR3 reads TGTGCCAGCAGTTTAGGCCTAGCGGGAGGAGAGACCCAGTACTTC.

CDR3 coding DNA: TGTGCCACCAGCTACAGTACTACCTACGAGCAGTACTTC. It codes for CATSYSTTYEQYF. The genes are TRBV15 and TRBJ2-7; D is unresolved. The length of the CDR3 is 13 residues. V gave up 5 bases and J gave up 2 bases, with 10 bases separating them. Germline CDR1 is LNHNV and CDR2 is YYDKDF (reference sequence).

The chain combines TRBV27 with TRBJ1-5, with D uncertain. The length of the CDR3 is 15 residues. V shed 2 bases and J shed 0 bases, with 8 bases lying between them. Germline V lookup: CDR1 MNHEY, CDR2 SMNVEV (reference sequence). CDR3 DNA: TGTGCCAGCAGTTTAAACAGCTATAGCAATCAGCCCCAGCATTTT. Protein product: CASSLNSYSNQPQHF.